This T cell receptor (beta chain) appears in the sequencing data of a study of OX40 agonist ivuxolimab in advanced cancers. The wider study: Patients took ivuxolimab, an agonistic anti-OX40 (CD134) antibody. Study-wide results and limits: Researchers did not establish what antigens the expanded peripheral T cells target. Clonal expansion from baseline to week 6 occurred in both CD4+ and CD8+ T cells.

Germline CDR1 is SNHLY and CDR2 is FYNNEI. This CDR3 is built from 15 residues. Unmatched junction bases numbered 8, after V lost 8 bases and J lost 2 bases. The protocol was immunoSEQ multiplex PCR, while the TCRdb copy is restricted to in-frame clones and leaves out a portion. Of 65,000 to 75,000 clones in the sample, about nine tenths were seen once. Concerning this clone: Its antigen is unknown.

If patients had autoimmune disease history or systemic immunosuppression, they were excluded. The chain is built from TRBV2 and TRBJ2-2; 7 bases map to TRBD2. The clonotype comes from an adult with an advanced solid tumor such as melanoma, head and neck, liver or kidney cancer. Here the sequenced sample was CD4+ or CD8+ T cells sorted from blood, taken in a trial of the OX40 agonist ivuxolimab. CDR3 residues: CASHSGQSNTGELFF. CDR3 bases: TGTGCCAGCCATAGCGGGCAGTCAAACACCGGGGAGCTGTTTTTT.